The 15 T cell receptor beta chains below were found in one sample sequenced in a study of cytomegalovirus exposure and HLA in healthy donors. The PCR employed 60 Vbeta primers together with 13 Jbeta primers. Produced via immunoSEQ multiplex PCR; TCRdb's table is partial and in-frame only. The top ten clones hold roughly 5.9% of a sample with tens of thousands of clones, 73% of them seen once. The sample taken for sequencing was PBMCs. These receptors were taken from a man aged 45-60 years in good health and CMV-seronegative.

The chain is built from TRBV19 and TRBJ1-4; D ambiguous. This CDR3 is built from 10 residues. Looked up from germline, CDR1 is LNHDA and CDR2 is SQIVND (reference sequence). Trimming took off 10 bases at V and 7 bases at J, with 7 bases between the two ends. Written as DNA, the CDR3 is TGTGCCACTAAATCTGAAAAACTGTTTTTT. Translating gives CATKSEKLFF.

This clone occurred once. The J gene is TRBJ2-3, the V gene TRBV25-1; perhaps TRBD1 as D (6 bases). CDR1 and CDR2 from the germline V gene are MGHDK and SYGVNS. Trimming shortened V by 7 bases and J by 6 bases, and 8 bases separated the two germline ends. The CDR3 sequence is 11 residues long. CDR3 sequence reads: CASTGEDTQYF. CDR3 in DNA: TGTGCCAGCACAGGGGAGGATACGCAGTATTTT.

V is TRBV5-6 and J is TRBJ2-2; the match to TRBD2 covers 7 bases. The germline gives CDR1 SGHDT, CDR2 YYEEEE. The CDR3 contains 15 residues. Losses at the gene ends were 2 bases for V and 6 bases for J; bases not matched to a gene: 7. CDR3 nucleotide sequence: TGTGCCAGCAGCTTCACGGGCGGGGGAGCCGGGGAGCTGTTTTTT. It encodes CASSFTGGGAGELFF.

The chain carries TRBV11-2 and TRBJ1-1; D remains ambiguous. The CDR3 is 13 amino acids. V was pared by 1 base and J by 8 bases, with 11 bases between. Germline V gene sequence: CDR1 SGHAT, CDR2 FQNNGV. CDR3 sequence (DNA): TGTGCCAGCAGCTTAGGAGGCCAGCGAGAAGCTTTCTTT. Its protein is CASSLGGQREAFF. Supplemented by reference TRBV11-2 and TRBJ1-1, the full variable domain reads EAGVAQSPRYKIIEKRQSVAFWCNPISGHATLYWYQQILGQGPKLLIQFQNNGVVDDSQLPKDRFSAERLKGVDSTLKIQPAKLEDSAVYLCASSLGGQREAFFGQGTRLTVV.

The chain recombines TRBV5-5 with TRBJ2-2; D call uncertain. The CDR3 covers 13 residues. V was cut by 10 bases and J by 3 bases, with 13 bases left in between. Germline assignment: CDR1 SGHKS and CDR2 YYEKEE (reference sequence). The chain's CDR3 is CAYSDGYTGELFF. CDR3 coding DNA: TGTGCCTACTCTGACGGGTACACCGGGGAGCTGTTTTTT.

The CDR3 coding sequence is TGTGCCAGCAGCTTGGGGGACAGGGGTCATAATGAGCAGTTCTTC. This codes for CASSLGDRGHNEQFF. The rearrangement links TRBV5-4 to TRBJ2-1, with TRBD1 matching 10 bases. V trimming: 0 bases; J trimming: 7 bases; junction bases outside the gene matches: 4. The CDR3 length is 15 residues. Germline-derived CDR1 and CDR2 are SGHNT and YYREEE (reference sequence).

This sequence joins TRBV6-5 and TRBJ1-1; 7 nucleotides line up with TRBD1. Unmatched junction bases numbered 4, after V lost 5 bases and J lost 4 bases. The V gene's germline CDR1 is MNHEY and CDR2 SVGAGI. There are 13 residues in the CDR3. CDR3 amino acids: CASSRTGVTEAFF. DNA for the CDR3: TGTGCCAGCAGTAGAACAGGGGTCACTGAAGCTTTCTTT.

The chain uses TRBV5-1 and TRBJ2-5; a weak D match, TRBD1 (7 bases). This CDR3 is built from 15 residues. V was cut by 5 bases and J by 2 bases, with 16 bases left in between. Per germline, CDR1 SGHRS and CDR2 YFSETQ. CDR3 loop: CASRDRRGGQETQYF. The DNA of the CDR3 is TGCGCCAGCAGGGACAGGCGAGGAGGGCAAGAGACCCAGTACTTC.

The J gene is TRBJ2-1, the V gene TRBV7-8; 9 bases are a match to TRBD2. CDR3 size: 16 residues. The germline V gene encodes CDR1 SGHVS and CDR2 FQNEAQ. The ends lost 5 bases at V and 7 bases at J; junction bases unmatched: 12. CDR3 residues: CASSPARAGGLNEQFF. The CDR3 coding sequence is TGTGCCAGCAGCCCAGCGCGGGCGGGGGGGCTGAATGAGCAGTTCTTC.

The V gene is TRBV7-9, the J gene TRBJ2-3; 9 nucleotides match TRBD2. The V and J ends lost 4 bases and 1 base, in that order; junction bases with no gene match: 3. Germline V lookup: CDR1 SEHNR, CDR2 FQNEAQ (reference sequence). The CDR3 has 15 amino acids. As DNA, the CDR3 is TGTGCCAGCAGCTCTCTAGCGGGACGCACAGATACGCAGTATTTT. Protein product: CASSSLAGRTDTQYF.

For this clone: A read error may produce the germline difference seen at one junction end. V gene TRBV7-3 combines with J gene TRBJ2-1; 16 bases map to TRBD2. The germline V gene encodes CDR1 SGHTA and CDR2 FQGTGA. This CDR3 spans 13 amino acids. CDR3 sequence reads: CASSPGTSGGAVF. CDR3 coding DNA: TGTGCCAGCAGCCCAGGGACTAGCGGGGGGGCCGTCTTC.

The chain carries TRBV30 and TRBJ2-7; D gene uncertain. Per the germline V gene, CDR1 is GTSNPN and CDR2 is SVGIG (reference sequence). The CDR3 has 11 amino acids. V was trimmed by 1 base and J by 2 bases, leaving 3 bases between them. DNA of the CDR3: TGTGCCTGGAGTGATACCTACGAGCAGTACTTC. Translation: CAWSDTYEQYF.

The chain combines TRBV9 with TRBJ2-7; TRBD1 aligns across 12 bases. The length of the CDR3 is 15 residues. V shed 3 bases and J 7 bases; nucleotides not matched to a gene: 8. CDR1 is SGDLS, CDR2 YYNGEE, per germline. The CDR3 nucleotides are TGTGCCAGCAGCGGAGAGGGACAGGGGGCGAGAGAGCAGTACTTC. Its protein product is CASSGEGQGAREQYF.

The chain couples TRBV7-3 to TRBJ1-2; D call uncertain. The CDR3 is made up of 12 amino acids. Germline assignment: CDR1 SGHTA and CDR2 FQGTGA. Trimming took 1 base from V and 5 from J, leaving 5 bases between them. The CDR3 nucleotides read TGTGCCAGCAGCTTAAGACTATATGGCTACACCTTC. Translating gives CASSLRLYGYTF.

The rearrangement links TRBV10-3 to TRBJ2-7; 10 nucleotides agree with TRBD1. The CDR3 length is 14 residues. The ends lost 5 bases at V and 2 bases at J; junction bases unmatched: 3. Germline-derived CDR1 and CDR2 are ENHRY and SYGVKD. CDR3 sequence: CAISLDRGPYEQYF. In nucleotides, the CDR3 is TGTGCCATCAGTCTTGACAGGGGGCCCTACGAGCAGTACTTC.